This TCR beta chain was sequenced in a study of neurological immune-mediated disorders. General study results and limits: Across subjects, no CDR3 amino acid sequence appeared in expanded clones of more than one subject, a finding that suggested private repertoires in all groups.

The table lists this clonotype with many counts. Its antigen is undetermined. Synthesis of cDNA used 5'RACE (with 10-nucleotide random UMIs). In TCRdb, the 5' RACE reads were re-called with MiXCR into one record per CDR3 protein. Here the sample spans about 66,000 distinct CDR3 sequences, about 8.9% being singletons. Sample time point: longitudinal time-point 2. The starting material, 2 million PBMCs stored at -80 C, gave rise to the unsorted libraries. This CDR3 has 12 amino acids. Per the germline V gene, CDR1 is SGHDN and CDR2 is FVKESK. V was clipped by 1 base and J by 6 bases; unmatched bases: 0. The sequenced sample consisted of PBMCs. The V call is TRBV14, the J call TRBJ2-7, with 7 nucleotides matching TRBD2. The sequence came from a man aged 30-40 years in good health. The chain's CDR3 is CASSQGGSEQYF. In DNA, the CDR3 is TGTGCCAGCAGCCAAGGCGGGAGCGAGCAGTACTTC.